This T cell receptor (beta chain) was captured by sequencing in a study of CD8 T cells in ankylosing spondylitis. Study observations and caveats: Significant enrichment of disease-linked clones was reportedly seen in matched ankylosing spondylitis synovial fluid. A TCR beta motif of fewer than ten highly homologous variants seemed to mark ankylosing spondylitis blood.

The authors made TCR beta libraries by quantitative 5'-RACE with molecular barcodes. TCRdb passed the 5' RACE reads through MiXCR, listing each CDR3 protein once. The data hold under 850,000 distinct CDR3 sequences, with around 20% observed a single time. A note on this clonotype: Its target is unknown.

The TCR sequence derives from a male donor with ankylosing spondylitis. Sequences were obtained from blood, either unsorted or a sorted T cell fraction (not recorded which).

CDR3 protein: CSARSPYGRGVYEQYF. The CDR3 coding sequence is TGCAGTGCTAGGAGCCCCTACGGCCGGGGGGTTTACGAGCAGTACTTC. V and J are TRBV20-1 and TRBJ2-7; 7 nucleotides align to TRBD2. The germline V gene encodes CDR1 DFQATT and CDR2 SNEGSKA (reference sequence). The CDR3 covers 16 residues. V lost 3 bases and J lost 4; bases outside the gene matches: 15.